The 14 T cell receptor beta chains presented below share a single source sample, sequenced in a study of blood T cell repertoires in COVID-19. Measured with immunoSEQ multiplex PCR; TCRdb has only the in-frame clones, and not every one. The sample lists about 64,000 clones, approximately 83% seen once, with less than 1.5% in the top ten. What was sequenced was peripheral blood. Source of these receptors: a middle-aged man with acute or convalescent COVID-19.

The chain couples TRBV5-1 to TRBJ2-5, with 7 nucleotides matching TRBD1. Unmatched junction bases numbered 12, after V lost 9 bases and J lost 1 base. The CDR3 has 15 residues. Germline V gene lookup returns CDR1 SGHRS and CDR2 YFSETQ. The CDR3 DNA is TGCGCCACCAGACCAACCCCAGGGGGCCAAGAGACCCAGTACTTC. Protein product: CATRPTPGGQETQYF.

V is TRBV9 and J is TRBJ1-2, with D maybe TRBD1 (6 bases). There are 13 residues in the CDR3. V lost 4 bases and J 4 bases, leaving 11 bases between the germline ends. Per germline, CDR1 SGDLS and CDR2 YYNGEE. DNA of the CDR3: TGTGCCAGCAGCCCCTCGGACAGCTATGGCTACACCTTC. The encoded protein is CASSPSDSYGYTF.

The chain uses TRBV2 and TRBJ1-4; 8 bases map to TRBD1. The V and J ends lost 6 bases and 8 bases, in that order; junction bases with no gene match: 8. Germline CDR1 is SNHLY and CDR2 is FYNNEI. This CDR3 comprises 14 residues. This chain's CDR3 is CASRFRGQGEKLFF. The CDR3 DNA follows: TGTGCCAGCAGGTTCAGGGGGCAAGGAGAAAAACTGTTTTTT.

This clone has only one observation. The V and J genes are TRBV11-3 and TRBJ2-2; 10 bases are a match to TRBD2. This CDR3 contains 16 residues. Germline CDR1 and CDR2: SGHNT and YENEEA. The V and J ends lost 5 bases and 8 bases, in that order; junction bases with no gene match: 11. Here the CDR3 reads CASSPPQRGGLGELFF. In nucleotides, the CDR3 is TGTGCCAGCAGCCCCCCCCAGCGGGGGGGCTTGGGGGAGCTGTTTTTT.

V is TRBV12-3 or TRBV12-4 and J is TRBJ2-2; 7 nucleotides match TRBD1. V trimming: 3 bases; J trimming: 5 bases; junction bases outside the gene matches: 0. The CDR3 extends over 13 amino acids. CDR3 region: CASSLTGTGELFF. CDR3 sequence (DNA): TGTGCCAGCAGTTTGACAGGGACCGGGGAGCTGTTTTTT.

The CDR3 DNA reads TGTGCCAGCATTCCACGACAGAGACGGACTGAAGCTTTCTTT. It specifies CASIPRQRRTEAFF. The chain combines TRBV6-5 with TRBJ1-1; D is perhaps TRBD1 (5 bases). V was cut by 7 bases and J by 5 bases, with 17 bases left in between. This CDR3 has 14 amino acids. Germline lookup yields CDR1 MNHEY and CDR2 SVGAGI.

The V and J genes are TRBV4-2 and TRBJ2-7; 8 bases fit TRBD1. CDR1 LGHNA and CDR2 YNFKEQ come from the germline V gene. The J segment lost 3 bases and the V segment lost 4 bases, leaving 8 bases of the junction unmatched. The CDR3 has 15 residues. This CDR3 is CASSPGTGDRYEQYF. The CDR3 region has the DNA TGTGCCAGCAGCCCGGGGACAGGCGATCGCTACGAGCAGTACTTC.

The chain is built from TRBV6-5 and TRBJ2-1; 11 bases agree with TRBD1. This CDR3 contains 13 residues. Germline V gene lookup returns CDR1 MNHEY and CDR2 SVGAGI. After removal of 6 bases from V and 12 bases from J, the junction contained 7 bases not matched to a gene. CDR3 region: CASSWTGGAWQFF. DNA for the CDR3: TGTGCCAGCAGCTGGACAGGGGGCGCATGGCAGTTCTTC.

V gene TRBV5-1 combines with J gene TRBJ2-1; D gene uncertain. The germline CDR1 and CDR2 sequences are SGHRS and YFSETQ. The CDR3 loop spans 15 amino acids. With 3 bases removed from V and 0 bases from J, the gap between germline ends came to 10 bases. The CDR3 DNA reads TGCGCCAGCAGCTCCACCCCTAGCTCCTACAATGAGCAGTTCTTC. This translates into CASSSTPSSYNEQFF.

The V gene is TRBV2, the J gene TRBJ1-1; D remains ambiguous. Germline CDR1 reads SNHLY; CDR2 reads FYNNEI. The CDR3 totals 13 residues. V was pared by 6 bases and J by 2 bases, with 10 bases between. CDR3 amino acids: CASSYLGNTEAFF. The CDR3 nucleotides read TGTGCCAGCAGCTACTTGGGCAACACTGAAGCTTTCTTT.

The rearrangement links TRBV19 to TRBJ1-1; D is undetermined. Germline lookup yields CDR1 LNHDA and CDR2 SQIVND (reference sequence). V lost 7 bases, J lost 2 bases, and 14 bases lay in between. The CDR3 is made up of 14 amino acids. CDR3: CASTKVADNTEAFF. The CDR3 nucleotides are TGTGCCAGTACAAAGGTGGCGGATAACACTGAAGCTTTCTTT.

This clone was found a few times. This chain uses TRBV30 with TRBJ2-2, with D perhaps matching TRBD1 (5 bases). The length of the CDR3 is 14 residues. Trimming removed 0 bases at V and 6 bases at J, with 11 bases between. The germline V gene encodes CDR1 GTSNPN and CDR2 SVGIG (reference sequence). The CDR3 sequence: CAWSVSRVSGELFF. DNA of the CDR3: TGTGCCTGGAGTGTAAGCAGGGTTTCCGGGGAGCTGTTTTTT.

This sequence joins TRBV6-5 and TRBJ2-4; the D gene is possibly TRBD2 (6 bases). This CDR3 is 13 amino acids long. The germline V and J ends were trimmed by 5 bases and 8 bases, with 13 bases remaining between them. Germline-derived CDR1 and CDR2 are MNHEY and SVGAGI. The CDR3 loop reads CASSLRWGDIQYF. CDR3 in DNA: TGTGCCAGCAGTCTCCGGTGGGGGGACATTCAGTACTTC.

This chain's CDR3 is CASSETENSPLHF. For the CDR3, the DNA is TGCGCCAGCAGTGAGACAGAGAATTCACCCCTCCACTTT. This rearrangement joins TRBV10-1 to TRBJ1-6, with no clear D. V shed 2 bases and J shed 7 bases, with 6 bases lying between them. Germline CDR1 and CDR2: WNHNN and SYGVQD (reference sequence). There are 13 residues in the CDR3.